The next 8 T cell receptor beta chains were all read from a single sample in a study of CD8+ T cells in alopecia areata (dated by TCRdb to 2016 to 2019). What this sample's time point label stands for: less than 30 weeks on oral tofacitinib. The treatment or condition label, read with the paper, signifies: oral pan-JAK inhibitor, 5-10 mg twice daily. The protocol used for the library was the immunoSEQ multiplex PCR assay. To provide template for TCR sequencing, every sample had RNA extracted and reverse transcribed into cDNA. The source is immuneACCESS, and TCRdb retained only in-frame sequences with V and J called. Part of the clones is not carried over; for the studies checked, unresolved V genes explain less than half of this, and the remainder is unexplained. This sample holds under 200,000 clones; around 59% were observed only once. The ten largest clones take up approximately 15% of the sample.

The sample consisted of CD4+ T cells sorted from blood, taken at week 24, from a patient treated with tofacitinib. These receptors all come from a human donor with alopecia areata.

This rearrangement joins TRBV9 to TRBJ2-2; 11 nucleotides line up with TRBD1. This CDR3 has 16 amino acids. The junction had 5 bases not matched to a gene; V was cut back by 4 bases and J by 3 bases. The germline V gene has CDR1 SGDLS and CDR2 YYNGEE. The CDR3 protein is CASSPRDRGDTGELFF. The CDR3 DNA is TGTGCCAGCAGCCCCCGGGACAGGGGGGACACCGGGGAGCTGTTTTTT.

The V gene is TRBV5-1, the J gene TRBJ2-6; a weak D match, TRBD1 (6 bases). V lost 5 bases, J lost 4 bases, and 19 bases lay in between. The CDR3 extends over 17 amino acids. Germline V gene sequence: CDR1 SGHRS, CDR2 YFSETQ. In DNA, the CDR3 is TGCGCCAGCAGTAAGGGGCAGGGGAGTGACGGGGCCAACGTCCTGACTTTC. Protein sequence: CASSKGQGSDGANVLTF.

The chain couples TRBV29-1 to TRBJ2-3; a weak D match, TRBD1 (5 bases). Germline V gives CDR1 SQVTM, CDR2 ANQGSEA. V gave up 4 bases and J gave up 2 bases, with 7 bases separating them. The CDR3 length is 12 residues. CDR3 residues: CSVGQNTDTQYF. In DNA form, the CDR3 reads TGCAGCGTTGGACAGAACACAGATACGCAGTATTTT.

The chain joins TRBV2 to TRBJ1-5, with 7 bases lining up with TRBD1. The CDR3 is made up of 15 amino acids. V shed 0 bases and J 7 bases; nucleotides not matched to a gene: 6. Germline V CDR1 and CDR2: SNHLY, FYNNEI. The CDR3 here is CASSEALQQGQPQHF. CDR3 nucleotides: TGTGCCAGCAGTGAAGCGCTTCAACAGGGGCAGCCCCAGCATTTT.

CDR3 sequence: CSAGTGTEAFF. The CDR3 DNA reads TGCAGCGCCGGGACGGGGACTGAAGCTTTCTTT. The chain links TRBV29-1 to TRBJ1-1; TRBD1 might be the D (5 bases). CDR3 length: 11 residues. V lost 7 bases and J 5 bases, leaving 11 bases between the germline ends. Germline V gives CDR1 SQVTM, CDR2 ANQGSEA.

This clone was observed a single time. The chain recombines TRBV2 with TRBJ1-2; tentatively, D is TRBD1 (5 bases). Germline V gene sequence: CDR1 SNHLY, CDR2 FYNNEI. This CDR3 is built from 13 residues. The ends were cut back, 7 bases at V and 8 bases at J, with 17 bases in the middle. The CDR3 nucleotides are TGTGCCAGCACCTACGGGACCCTTTTAGGCTACACCTTC. It codes for CASTYGTLLGYTF. The variable domain in full, with the rest retrieved from reference TRBV2 and TRBJ1-2, is EPEVTQTPSHQVTQMGQEVILRCVPISNHLYFYWYRQILGQKVEFLVSFYNNEISEKSEIFDDQFSVERPDGSNFTLKIRSTKLEDSAMYFCASTYGTLLGYTFGSGTRLTVV.

The rearrangement uses TRBV15 and TRBJ2-7; no clear D gene. V gave up 0 bases and J gave up 2 bases, with 8 bases separating them. This CDR3 contains 14 residues. CDR1 and CDR2 (germline): LNHNV, YYDKDF (reference sequence). CDR3 nucleotide sequence: TGTGCCACCAGCAGAGATCCAGGAGCCTACGAGCAGTACTTC. Protein: CATSRDPGAYEQYF.

The J gene is TRBJ2-1, the V gene TRBV29-1; a weak D match, TRBD1 (5 bases). The CDR3 extends over 14 amino acids. The V end was cut by 5 bases, the J end by 7 bases, with 18 bases between. Germline V lookup: CDR1 SQVTM, CDR2 ANQGSEA. The CDR3 protein is CSVRGRVGVNEQFF. The CDR3 DNA reads TGCAGCGTTCGTGGCAGGGTGGGCGTGAATGAGCAGTTCTTC.